These 18 T cell receptor beta chains were all obtained from the same sample, sequenced in a study of blood T cells in healthy people across ages. Sample-barcoded 5' priming and a J-beta primer mix drove a second PCR of 7 to 11 cycles. Each CDR3 protein gets one entry after TCRdb re-called the 5' RACE reads with MiXCR. The sample holds over a million distinct CDR3 sequences, about 43% seen once. Sequenced input: blood. The receptors were sampled from a woman aged 18-35 years in good health.

As DNA, the CDR3 is TGCGCCAGCAGCTCTAGCGGATACAATGAGCAGTACTTC. Protein product: CASSSSGYNEQYF. The chain is built from TRBV5-1 and TRBJ2-7; 7 bases map to TRBD2. CDR3 length: 13 residues. V lost 3 bases, J lost 7 bases, and 7 bases stayed unmatched. Germline CDR1 reads SGHRS; CDR2 reads YFSETQ.

This clonotype was detected a few times. The V call is TRBV20-1, the J call TRBJ2-1; weak D call: TRBD2 (5 bases). V lost 7 bases and J 7 bases, leaving 17 bases between the germline ends. Germline CDR1 reads DFQATT; CDR2 reads SNEGSKA (reference sequence). This CDR3 has 13 residues. The CDR3 bases are TGCAGTGGGGCTAGCCCTATGGGGAATGAGCAGTTCTTC. It is translated as CSGASPMGNEQFF.

The chain combines TRBV27 with TRBJ2-2; TRBD2 aligns across 8 bases. The CDR3 contains 15 residues. CDR1 and CDR2 from the germline V gene are MNHEY and SMNVEV (reference sequence). With 1 base clipped from V and 7 bases from J, the junction kept 5 bases outside the gene matches. Here the CDR3 DNA reads TGTGCCAGCAGTTTATACGCTAGCGGGTACGGGGAGCTGTTTTTT. Amino acid sequence: CASSLYASGYGELFF.

The rearrangement links TRBV7-3 to TRBJ2-3; D may correspond to TRBD1 or TRBD2 (5 bases each). There are 17 residues in the CDR3. The germline CDR1 and CDR2 sequences are SGHTA and FQGTGA. V was shortened by 4 bases and J by 4 bases, with 21 bases between the two germline ends. The CDR3 spells CASSSSPPGPTPDTQYF. CDR3 bases: TGTGCCAGCAGCTCCTCCCCCCCGGGACCTACCCCAGATACGCAGTATTTT.

This clonotype appeared many times. The chain couples TRBV2 to TRBJ1-5, with 10 positions matching TRBD1. J was trimmed by 2 bases and V by 4 bases; bases with no gene match: 2. The CDR3 runs 15 residues. CDR1 and CDR2 from the germline V gene are SNHLY and FYNNEI. CDR3 sequence (DNA): TGTGCCAGCAGTGCCGGGACAGGGGGCAATCAGCCCCAGCATTTT. Encoded protein: CASSAGTGGNQPQHF.

This clonotype was recorded a few times. The CDR3 DNA follows: TGCAGCGCCGTCAGGACAGACTATGGCTACACCTTC. It codes for CSAVRTDYGYTF. The chain carries TRBV29-1 and TRBJ1-2; maybe TRBD1 (6 bases). CDR1 SQVTM and CDR2 ANQGSEA come from the germline V gene. The CDR3 length is 12 residues. V was pared by 7 bases and J by 3 bases, with 12 bases between.

The chain has TRBV6-1 and TRBJ2-3, with D perhaps matching TRBD1 (5 bases). Germline V gene sequence: CDR1 MNHNS, CDR2 SASEGT. Trimming cost V 11 bases and J 4 bases, with 19 bases left between them. The CDR3 covers 14 residues. This CDR3 reads CAGAVRGVSDTQYF. The CDR3, as DNA: TGTGCCGGGGCGGTAAGGGGCGTGTCAGATACGCAGTATTTT.

CDR3 loop: CASTGDSNNEQFF. The CDR3 DNA reads TGCGCCAGCACCGGGGACTCGAACAATGAGCAGTTCTTC. The gene calls are TRBV5-1 and TRBJ2-1, with D perhaps TRBD2 (6 bases). V lost 6 bases, J lost 5 bases, and 12 bases lay in between. This CDR3 is built from 13 residues. Germline assignment: CDR1 SGHRS and CDR2 YFSETQ.

This chain uses TRBV20-1 with TRBJ2-7, with TRBD2 matching 9 bases. The J call may be incorrect, as the DNA end agrees better with TRBJ2-5. Germline V gene lookup returns CDR1 DFQATT and CDR2 SNEGSKA (reference sequence). The CDR3 has 14 residues. CDR3 loop: CSASRLAGKQTQYF. As DNA, the CDR3 is TGCAGTGCTAGTCGTCTAGCGGGAAAACAGACCCAGTACTTC.

The chain couples TRBV6-1 to TRBJ1-6; D may be TRBD1 (6 bases). The CDR3 sequence is 15 residues long. V lost 0 bases and J lost 7, with 10 bases in between. Germline V lookup: CDR1 MNHNS, CDR2 SASEGT. The CDR3 DNA is TGTGCCAGCAGTGAAGCTCCAGGGGCGAATTCACCCCTCCACTTT. Its translation: CASSEAPGANSPLHF.

The V gene is TRBV5-1, the J gene TRBJ2-5; D is unresolved. Germline loops: CDR1 SGHRS, CDR2 YFSETQ. The V end lost 6 bases, the J end lost 11 bases, and 14 bases lay between the germline ends. The CDR3 has 11 residues. This CDR3 is CASKASHEQYF. The CDR3 DNA is TGCGCCAGCAAAGCTAGTCATGAGCAGTACTTC.

The chain couples TRBV6-5 to TRBJ2-4; perhaps D is TRBD1 or TRBD2 (5 bases each). The closer fit of TRBJ2-7 to the DNA end suggests the J call may be wrong. Per germline, CDR1 MNHEY and CDR2 SVGAGI. The CDR3 has 14 residues. The CDR3 DNA is TGTGCCAGCAGGGGACGGGGTTTCGGGTACGAGCAGTACTTC. Its protein is CASRGRGFGYEQYF.

The chain joins TRBV25-1 to TRBJ1-2; tentatively, D is TRBD1 (5 bases). V lost 3 bases to trimming and J lost 11 bases, with 16 bases between them. This CDR3 spans 13 amino acids. CDR1 and CDR2 from the germline V gene are MGHDK and SYGVNS. The chain's CDR3 is CASSEWRDAPYTF. The CDR3, as DNA: TGTGCCAGCAGTGAGTGGCGGGACGCGCCTTACACCTTC.

The CDR3 nucleotides read TGTGCCAGCAGCCAATCACGGCCCGGAGGGGCTTTCTTT. It specifies CASSQSRPGGAFF. The V call is TRBV16, the J call TRBJ1-1; D gene ambiguous. This CDR3 comprises 13 residues. Trimming pared 0 bases from V and 11 bases from J, leaving 13 bases between. Germline V gene lookup returns CDR1 KGHSY and CDR2 FQNENV.

This chain joins TRBV4-2 and TRBJ1-2, with D unclear. This CDR3 comprises 15 residues. CDR1 is LGHNA and CDR2 is YNFKEQ in the germline V gene. Trimming took off 4 bases at V and 7 bases at J, with 19 bases between the two ends. CDR3 sequence reads: CASSLELVLEAGYTF. DNA for the CDR3: TGTGCCAGCAGCCTAGAGCTGGTCTTGGAAGCTGGCTACACCTTC.

Points on this clonotype: One junction end does not reproduce the germline sequence, and a read error may be involved. The CDR3 sequence: CASSLRLYGYTF. The CDR3 DNA is TGTGCCAGTAGCTTACGACTCTATGGCTACACCTTC. The V call is TRBV7-9, the J call TRBJ1-2; D remains ambiguous. Germline loops: CDR1 SEHNR, CDR2 FQNEAQ (reference sequence). This CDR3 has 12 residues.

The chain employs TRBV4-1 and TRBJ2-7, with 9 bases lining up with TRBD2. Per germline, CDR1 MGHRA and CDR2 YSYEKL. The CDR3 is 17 residues long. With 0 bases clipped from V and 2 bases from J, the junction kept 8 bases outside the gene matches. The CDR3 nucleotides are TGCGCCAGCAGCCAAGAGAGGCGGACTAGCGTACCCTACGAGCAGTACTTC. Its translation is CASSQERRTSVPYEQYF.

This clonotype came up a few times. Sequence at one end of the junction differs from germline and may be a read error. This chain uses TRBV18 with TRBJ1-1; D is undetermined. Germline CDR1 is KGHSH and CDR2 is LQKENI. The CDR3 runs to 14 residues. The CDR3 sequence is CASSPPGTNTEAFF. CDR3 DNA: TGCGCCAGCAGCCCTCCGGGAACGAACACTGAAGCTTTCTTT.